This T cell receptor beta chain comes out of a study of Tregs in tolerant kidney transplant recipients. Germline CDR1 is SGHRS and CDR2 is YFSETQ. The V gene end was trimmed by 4 bases and the J gene end by 2 bases; junction bases not matched to a gene: 6. The CDR3 runs to 15 residues. About this clone: What it recognizes is unknown. The read ends 3 residues early relative to the CDR3; the germline J gene fills the gap.

Points from the study as a whole: Biological reproducibility was not directly addressed, but technical replication error appeared minimal. Expanding Tregs on activated donor B cells appeared to best identify donor-specific TCRbeta clones.

Mixed chimerism was transient after nonmyeloablative marrow transplants from related graft donors. Method: immunoSEQ multiplex PCR; TCRdb's copy keeps in-frame clones and lacks some. Its table records roughly 4,900 clones. Sequenced here: CD4+ T cells from blood (PBMCs), sampled approximately 15 months after the transplant. The chain combines TRBV5-1 with TRBJ2-7; 10 bases are shared with TRBD2. The receptor comes from a human patient who received a combined kidney and bone marrow transplant. Some T cells may have originated in the graft donor. CDR3 DNA (partial): TGCGCCAGCAGCGGATCTAGCGGGGGTACCTACGAG. Encoded protein: CASSGSSGGTYE. The whole CDR3 protein is CASSGSSGGTYEQYF. Based on the CDR3 plus reference TRBV5-1 and TRBJ2-7, the full variable domain is KAGVTQTPRYLIKTRGQQVTLSCSPISGHRSVSWYQQTPGQGLQFLFEYFSETQRNKGNFPGRFSGRQFSNSRSEMNVSTLELGDSALYLCASSGSSGGTYEQYFGPGTRLTVT.